These 32 T cell receptor beta chains share one sample of origin, sequenced in a study of lymphopenia after photon versus proton radiotherapy. Only in-frame clones appear in the TCRdb table, and some are missing; sequencing was by immunoSEQ multiplex PCR. Among 42,000 or so clones listed, approximately 83% were seen once. Material: peripheral blood, obtained from a patient treated with proton-based radiotherapy. These receptors came from a woman between 65 and 79 years old with pancreatic cancer.

The V and J genes are TRBV6-4 and TRBJ1-6; possibly TRBD1 for D (5 bases). The germline V gene encodes CDR1 MRHNA and CDR2 SNTAGT. Between the trimmed V and J ends, which lost 6 bases and 6 bases, there was a span of 12 bases. This CDR3 comprises 14 residues. The CDR3 bases are TGTGCCAGCAGCCGGGACTTAACTAATTCACCCCTCCACTTT. Translation: CASSRDLTNSPLHF.

The table lists this clone with a count of one. The rearrangement uses TRBV29-1 and TRBJ2-5; 7 bases line up with TRBD1. V shed 6 bases, J shed 4 bases, and the junction held 5 bases outside the gene matches. The CDR3 extends over 12 amino acids. Germline V gene lookup returns CDR1 SQVTM and CDR2 ANQGSEA. The CDR3 DNA follows: TGCAGCGTCCGACAGGGTTCAGAGACCCAGTACTTC. This translates into CSVRQGSETQYF.

Turning to this clone: A much larger clone differs from this one at a single base, so this may be a read error. Other DNA sequences in this sample translate to the same CDR3. The chain is built from TRBV28 and TRBJ1-1; 7 positions match TRBD1. Germline V lookup: CDR1 MDHEN, CDR2 SYDVKM. This CDR3 is built from 14 residues. The trim removed 6 bases at V and 1 base at J, leaving 5 bases unmatched. CDR3 nucleotides: TGTGCCAGCAGCCCGGGACAGCCGAACACTGAAGCTTTCTTT. It encodes CASSPGQPNTEAFF.

This clone has a single count. J is TRBJ2-3 and V is TRBV5-1; TRBD2 is a possible D gene (5 bases). CDR1 is SGHRS, CDR2 YFSETQ, per germline. The ends were cut back, 0 bases at V and 6 bases at J, with 11 bases in the middle. CDR3 length: 14 amino acids. The CDR3 bases are TGCGCCAGCAGCTTGGACGGAAGGGAGGATACGCAGTATTTT. Translated, it gives CASSLDGREDTQYF. Variable domain in full (rest from reference TRBV5-1 and TRBJ2-3): KAGVTQTPRYLIKTRGQQVTLSCSPISGHRSVSWYQQTPGQGLQFLFEYFSETQRNKGNFPGRFSGRQFSNSRSEMNVSTLELGDSALYLCASSLDGREDTQYFGPGTRLTVL.

The chain uses TRBV5-6 and TRBJ1-3; the D gene is possibly TRBD1 (6 bases). This CDR3 has 14 residues. Trimming took 1 base from V and 8 from J, leaving 13 bases between them. Germline CDR1 SGHDT, CDR2 YYEEEE. The CDR3: CASSLTGRRDTIYF. The DNA of the CDR3 is TGTGCCAGCAGCTTGACAGGGCGCCGAGACACCATATATTTT.

The chain recombines TRBV6-5 with TRBJ1-1; TRBD1 aligns across 7 bases. Germline V CDR1 and CDR2: MNHEY, SVGAGI. The CDR3 loop spans 14 amino acids. Trimming at V came to 6 bases and at J to 7 bases, leaving 11 bases not matched to a gene. The CDR3 nucleotides are TGTGCCAGCAGGTTGGACAGGATAGCGGGTGAAGCTTTCTTT. This gives the protein CASRLDRIAGEAFF.

Comments on this clone: One end of the junction does not line up with germline, which may come from a read error. This CDR3 reads CASSFSAGSNYGYTF. In DNA form, the CDR3 reads TGTGCCAGCAGCTTTTCGGCAGGGAGCAACTATGGCTACACCTTC. The rearrangement joins TRBV5-3 to TRBJ1-2, with a tentative D call TRBD1 (5 bases). TRBV5-3 is identified as an open reading frame with a role that is uncertain. This CDR3 contains 15 residues.

The CDR3 region has the DNA TGTGCCAGCAGATTAACGACGGACACCGGGGAGCTGTTTTTT. Translated, it gives CASRLTTDTGELFF. The rearrangement uses TRBV28 and TRBJ2-2, with no clear D. In germline, CDR1 is MDHEN, CDR2 SYDVKM. Trimming left V 6 bases short and J 3 bases short, with 11 bases between. CDR3 length: 14 residues.

The rearrangement joins TRBV9 to TRBJ1-1; 10 bases match TRBD1. Germline CDR1 SGDLS, CDR2 YYNGEE. The CDR3 runs 16 residues. Trimming removed 3 bases from V and 0 bases from J; junction bases left unmatched: 5. CDR3 sequence (DNA): TGTGCCAGCAGCGCTTGGACAGGGGGTTTGAACACTGAAGCTTTCTTT. Translating gives CASSAWTGGLNTEAFF.

The rearrangement links TRBV4-3 to TRBJ2-1; TRBD2 aligns across 13 bases. There are 17 residues in the CDR3. V trimming: 2 bases; J trimming: 10 bases; junction bases outside the gene matches: 11. The V gene's germline CDR1 is LGHNA and CDR2 YSLEER. The CDR3, as DNA: TGCGCCAGCAGCCAATCTGTCGGACTAGCGGGAGAAAACGAGCAGTTCTTC. Its protein product is CASSQSVGLAGENEQFF.

The chain employs TRBV7-3 and TRBJ1-2; no definite D call. Germline CDR1 reads SGHTA; CDR2 reads FQGTGA. The V gene lost 2 bases and the J gene lost 5 bases, with 9 bases spanning the gap. CDR3 size: 13 residues. This CDR3 is CASSLDGRYGYTF. The CDR3, as DNA: TGTGCCAGCAGCTTAGACGGACGGTATGGCTACACCTTC.

The J gene is TRBJ2-2, the V gene TRBV9; 12 nucleotides agree with TRBD2. V shed 4 bases, J shed 10 bases, and the junction held 11 bases outside the gene matches. This CDR3 has 16 residues. The germline CDR1 and CDR2 sequences are SGDLS and YYNGEE. Written as DNA, the CDR3 is TGTGCCAGCAGCCCTAGGCTAGCGGGAGGGGGAGAGGAGCTGTTTTTT. This gives the protein CASSPRLAGGGEELFF.

The J gene is TRBJ2-2, the V gene TRBV7-2, with 8 bases aligning to TRBD2. The germline CDR1 and CDR2 sequences are SGHTA and FQGNSA. V trimming: 5 bases; J trimming: 7 bases; junction bases outside the gene matches: 12. The CDR3 is made up of 16 amino acids. The CDR3 bases are TGTGCCAGCAGCCGGGGAGGGGCGGGAGGCGACGGGGAGCTGTTTTTT. Its protein is CASSRGGAGGDGELFF.

The chain recombines TRBV9 with TRBJ2-3, with D perhaps matching TRBD2 (7 bases). There are 15 residues in the CDR3. Germline V gene lookup returns CDR1 SGDLS and CDR2 YYNGEE. V was trimmed by 0 bases and J by 4 bases, leaving 12 bases between them. CDR3 nucleotide sequence: TGTGCCAGCAGCGTAGCCGGGGGGCCGCCAGATACGCAGTATTTT. Protein sequence: CASSVAGGPPDTQYF.

The J gene is TRBJ1-3, the V gene TRBV5-4; possible D gene TRBD1, 6 bases. Germline lookup yields CDR1 SGHNT and CDR2 YYREEE (reference sequence). Trimming removed 4 bases from V and 4 bases from J, with 18 bases in between. The CDR3 spans 16 residues. CDR3 in amino acids: CASSVTGGLEGNTIYF. The CDR3 DNA reads TGTGCCAGCAGCGTTACCGGGGGCTTGGAAGGAAACACCATATATTTT.

J is TRBJ1-4 and V is TRBV4-2; the match to TRBD1 covers 11 bases. V dropped 4 bases and J dropped 4; count of bases not matched to a gene: 8. CDR1 and CDR2 from the germline V gene are LGHNA and YNFKEQ. The CDR3 sequence is 17 residues long. The CDR3 DNA reads as TGTGCCAGCAGCCTAGAAGGGACAGGGGGAATTAATGAAAAACTGTTTTTT. Protein: CASSLEGTGGINEKLFF.

The chain carries TRBV11-1 and TRBJ2-3; unclear D gene. Deletions cut 6 bases from V and 0 bases from J, with 25 bases between. Looked up from germline, CDR1 is SGHAT and CDR2 is FQDESV (reference sequence). This CDR3 is 19 amino acids long. CDR3 amino acids: CASRPRLALDTISTDTQYF. CDR3 sequence (DNA): TGTGCCAGCAGGCCGAGACTGGCTTTAGACACCATTAGCACAGATACGCAGTATTTT.

The V call is TRBV7-8, the J call TRBJ2-1; 7 positions match TRBD2. The CDR3 has 16 amino acids. Trimming removed 5 bases from V and 2 bases from J; junction bases left unmatched: 9. Germline V gives CDR1 SGHVS, CDR2 FQNEAQ. The CDR3 protein is CASSPKGGITYNEQFF. CDR3 coding DNA: TGTGCCAGCAGCCCTAAGGGAGGGATCACCTACAATGAGCAGTTCTTC.

The chain joins TRBV6-6 to TRBJ2-1; 7 nucleotides align to TRBD1. V lost 11 bases, J lost 3 bases, and 10 bases stayed unmatched. Germline lookup yields CDR1 MNHNY and CDR2 SVGAGI (reference sequence). CDR3 length equals 14 residues. The CDR3: CAGQAGFGYNEQFF. As DNA, the CDR3 is TGTGCCGGACAGGCAGGGTTTGGCTACAATGAGCAGTTCTTC.

The chain couples TRBV28 to TRBJ1-5; D not resolved. This CDR3 region has 15 residues. V was clipped by 7 bases and J by 0 bases, with 13 bases between them. Germline V gene sequence: CDR1 MDHEN, CDR2 SYDVKM. The CDR3 spells CASTEGSISNQPQHF. The CDR3 bases are TGTGCCAGCACGGAGGGCTCAATTAGCAATCAGCCCCAGCATTTT.

J is TRBJ2-3 and V is TRBV7-3, with TRBD2 matching over 10 bases. With V trimmed by 2 bases and J by 4 bases, 9 bases remained unmatched. Germline-derived CDR1 and CDR2 are SGHTA and FQGTGA. The CDR3 length is 17 residues. CDR3 residues: CASSLLPSGSNSDTQYF. The CDR3 coding sequence is TGTGCCAGCAGCTTATTACCTAGCGGGAGCAATTCAGATACGCAGTATTTT.

The genes are TRBV6-5 and TRBJ2-5; D call uncertain. Germline CDR1 reads MNHEY; CDR2 reads SVGAGI. With 5 bases removed from V and 5 bases from J, the gap between germline ends came to 9 bases. The CDR3 runs 12 residues. In nucleotides, the CDR3 is TGTGCCAGCAGTCCACCAAGCGAGACCCAGTACTTC. The encoded protein is CASSPPSETQYF.

In its sample, this clone was seen once. This chain uses TRBV28 with TRBJ1-5; a possible D gene is TRBD1 (6 bases). The V gene's germline CDR1 is MDHEN and CDR2 SYDVKM. V lost 2 bases, J lost 5 bases, and 13 bases lay in between. The CDR3 is made up of 15 amino acids. CDR3 DNA sequence: TGTGCCAGCAGTTTAAGGGGCGGGGGCTATCAGCCCCAGCATTTT. Amino acids: CASSLRGGGYQPQHF.

The CDR3 loop reads CASSLGEDTQYF. The CDR3 region has the DNA TGTGCCAGCAGTTTAGGGGAAGATACGCAGTATTTT. V and J are TRBV27 and TRBJ2-3; D not certain. Germline V gene sequence: CDR1 MNHEY, CDR2 SMNVEV (reference sequence). The CDR3 contains 12 residues. V lost 2 bases to trimming and J lost 5 bases, with 5 bases between them.

This rearrangement joins TRBV15 to TRBJ2-7, with D possibly being TRBD2 (7 bases). V lost 7 bases, J lost 1 base, and 11 bases lay in between. Germline loops: CDR1 LNHNV, CDR2 YYDKDF (reference sequence). The CDR3 spans 13 residues. CDR3 loop: CATKSGTSYEQYF. In DNA form, the CDR3 reads TGTGCCACCAAAAGCGGGACATCCTACGAGCAGTACTTC.

The V gene is TRBV5-6, the J gene TRBJ1-2; no clear D gene. In germline, CDR1 is SGHDT, CDR2 YYEEEE. V was pared by 2 bases and J by 4 bases, with 6 bases between. There are 12 residues in the CDR3. The CDR3 nucleotides read TGTGCCAGCAGCTTAAGTGCCTATGGCTACACCTTC. Protein product: CASSLSAYGYTF.

This clone was recorded a few times. The CDR3 coding sequence is TGCGCCAGCAGCTTTAAGGCGGGCCTAGCCTACAATGAGCAGTTCTTC. Translation: CASSFKAGLAYNEQFF. The V gene is TRBV5-1, the J gene TRBJ2-1, with a weak D call TRBD2 (5 bases). Looked up from germline, CDR1 is SGHRS and CDR2 is YFSETQ. V shed 2 bases and J shed 2 bases, with 14 bases lying between them. This CDR3 is built from 16 residues.

This sequence joins TRBV18 and TRBJ2-7; 8 positions agree with TRBD1. Trimming cost V 3 bases and J 6 bases; bases outside gene matches: 7. CDR3 size: 14 residues. The germline gives CDR1 KGHSH, CDR2 LQKENI. As DNA, the CDR3 is TGTGCCAGCTCACCCGGGACAGGACGCGCCGAGCAGTACTTC. Amino acid sequence: CASSPGTGRAEQYF. The full variable domain, its missing parts supplied by reference TRBV18 and TRBJ2-7, is NAGVMQNPRHLVRRRGQEARLRCSPMKGHSHVYWYRQLPEEGLKFMVYLQKENIIDESGMPKERFSAEFPKEGPSILRIQQVVRGDSAAYFCASSPGTGRAEQYFGPGTRLTVT.

CDR3 in DNA: TGCGCCAGCCGGAGCCTGGGGGGGACCAGGGGGAGATACTACGAGCAGTACTTC. Amino acid sequence: CASRSLGGTRGRYYEQYF. The J gene is TRBJ2-7, the V gene TRBV10-1; either TRBD1 or TRBD2 may fit D (7 bases each). V lost 8 bases and J 3 bases, leaving 29 bases between the germline ends. Per germline, CDR1 WNHNN and CDR2 SYGVQD (reference sequence). The CDR3 has 18 residues.

CDR3 in amino acids: CASSLVGGRAGDQPQHF. As DNA, the CDR3 is TGTGCCAGCAGCTTAGTGGGAGGACGGGCCGGGGATCAGCCCCAGCATTTT. V and J are TRBV7-9 and TRBJ1-5; D is ambiguous. V was clipped by 1 base and J by 5 bases, with 18 bases between them. CDR1 is SEHNR and CDR2 is FQNEAQ in the germline V gene (reference sequence). This CDR3 spans 17 amino acids.

The table lists this clone with a few counts. The chain joins TRBV5-1 to TRBJ2-5; 7 nucleotides align to TRBD2. Germline V gene sequence: CDR1 SGHRS, CDR2 YFSETQ. With V trimmed by 2 bases and J by 6 bases, 10 bases remained unmatched. CDR3 length equals 15 residues. CDR3 nucleotides: TGCGCCAGCAGCTTAAACGCGGGAGTATTGAAGACCCAGTACTTC. This translates into CASSLNAGVLKTQYF.

The chain employs TRBV18 and TRBJ2-5; no firm D call. The CDR3 runs 12 residues. Trimming left V 3 bases short and J 3 bases short, with 5 bases between. The germline V gene has CDR1 KGHSH and CDR2 LQKENI. CDR3 amino acids: CASSPLEETQYF. CDR3 in DNA: TGTGCCAGCTCACCCTTAGAAGAGACCCAGTACTTC.